This T cell receptor (beta chain) was recovered during a study of blood T cell repertoires in COVID-19. Study information: Samples came from the United States, Italy and Spain, spanning acute and convalescent COVID-19. T cells, B-cell-depleted T cells, or PBMCs supplied cDNA or gDNA.

CDR1 is SGHRS and CDR2 is YFSETQ in the germline V gene. The CDR3 loop spans 14 amino acids. The V gene end was trimmed by 4 bases and the J gene end by 5 bases; junction bases not matched to a gene: 2. This clone was observed a single time. In the authors' workflow: The assay estimated nucleated cells by amplifying reference gene primers. Profiling relied on immunoSEQ multiplex PCR, and the TCRdb table lists in-frame clones only, not all of them. For V, J and clone size, that table is used; D and trimming come from the DNA. The sample gives fewer than 250,000 clones, under 90% of which show up once; around 2.5% is in the top ten.

Sequencing input: peripheral blood. The TCR sequence derives from a woman between 40 and 55 years old with active or convalescent COVID-19. The V gene is TRBV5-1, the J gene TRBJ2-1; 11 nucleotides line up with TRBD2. The CDR3 protein is CASSRSGGDNEQFF. Written as DNA, the CDR3 is TGCGCCAGCAGCCGTAGCGGGGGGGACAATGAGCAGTTCTTC. Full variable domain (remainder filled in from reference TRBV5-1 and TRBJ2-1): KAGVTQTPRYLIKTRGQQVTLSCSPISGHRSVSWYQQTPGQGLQFLFEYFSETQRNKGNFPGRFSGRQFSNSRSEMNVSTLELGDSALYLCASSRSGGDNEQFFGPGTRLTVL.